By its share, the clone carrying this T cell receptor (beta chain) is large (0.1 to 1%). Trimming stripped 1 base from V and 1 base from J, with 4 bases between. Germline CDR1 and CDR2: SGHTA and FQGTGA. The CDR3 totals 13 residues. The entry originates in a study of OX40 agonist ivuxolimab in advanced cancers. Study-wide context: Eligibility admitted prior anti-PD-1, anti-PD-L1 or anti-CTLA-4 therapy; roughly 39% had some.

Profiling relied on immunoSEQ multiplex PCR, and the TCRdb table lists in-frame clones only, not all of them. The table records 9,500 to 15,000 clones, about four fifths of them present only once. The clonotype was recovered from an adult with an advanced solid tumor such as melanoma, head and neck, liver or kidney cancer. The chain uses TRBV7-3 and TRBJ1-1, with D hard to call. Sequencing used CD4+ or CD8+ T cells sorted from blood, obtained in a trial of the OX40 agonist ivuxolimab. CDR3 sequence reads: CASSLSWNTEAFF. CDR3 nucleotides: TGTGCCAGCAGCTTAAGTTGGAACACTGAAGCTTTCTTT.